The 16 T cell receptor beta chains presented below share a single source sample, sequenced in a study of CD8+ T cells in alopecia areata (dated 2018 in TCRdb). Receptors were amplified or captured by the immunoSEQ multiplex PCR assay. To provide template for TCR sequencing, every sample had RNA extracted and reverse transcribed into cDNA. The clones in this table, taken by TCRdb from immuneACCESS, are in-frame only. Not every clone is retained; where verified, under half of the shortfall comes from an unresolved V gene, and the cause of the rest is unknown. The table for this sample lists 55,000 to 70,000 clones; roughly half of them were counted only once. The ten largest clonotypes hold about a sixth of the sample. This sample's time point label indicates: baseline before oral tofacitinib. The material was CD8+ T cells sorted from blood, obtained at week 0. These receptor sequences come from a human donor with alopecia areata.

In this sample, this clone turned up many times. The rearrangement joins TRBV9 to TRBJ1-4; weak D call: TRBD1 (6 bases). Looked up from germline, CDR1 is SGDLS and CDR2 is YYNGEE. The CDR3 spans 13 residues. Trimming took off 3 bases at V and 6 bases at J, with 9 bases between the two ends. The DNA for the CDR3 is TGTGCCAGCAGCGCGGAGGGGGATGAAAAACTGTTTTTT. This encodes CASSAEGDEKLFF.

Of note for this clone: A far larger clone is only one base removed, so a read error is likely. The chain employs TRBV5-6 and TRBJ2-1, with no clear D. The ends were cut back, 0 bases at V and 6 bases at J, with 16 bases in the middle. The CDR3 sequence is 16 residues long. CDR1 is SGHDT and CDR2 is YYEEEE in the germline V gene. CDR3 DNA: TGTGCCAGCAGCTTGGTGCCAGGCAGCCGTCGCAATGAGCAGTTCTTC. This codes for CASSLVPGSRRNEQFF.

This clone was counted a few times. The chain employs TRBV7-2 and TRBJ2-5; the D is unclear. CDR3 length equals 12 residues. Trimming pared 5 bases from V and 4 bases from J, leaving 8 bases between. Germline V gives CDR1 SGHTA, CDR2 FQGNSA. The CDR3 nucleotides are TGTGCCAGCAGCCCCCCTAGAGAGACCCAGTACTTC. Protein product: CASSPPRETQYF.

This clone showed up just a few times. The V call is TRBV18, the J call TRBJ2-4; D not resolved. The CDR3 extends over 15 amino acids. Germline assignment: CDR1 KGHSH and CDR2 LQKENI. Trimming left V 6 bases short and J 0 bases short, with 12 bases between. CDR3 residues: CASSSTDLAKNIQYF. Written as DNA, the CDR3 is TGTGCCAGCTCGTCGACGGATTTAGCCAAAAACATTCAGTACTTC.

In this sample, this clone turned up a few times. The chain recombines TRBV13 with TRBJ1-2; 7 positions match TRBD1. The CDR3 runs to 14 residues. Per the germline V gene, CDR1 is PRHDT and CDR2 is FYEKMQ (reference sequence). Unmatched junction bases numbered 7, after V lost 5 bases and J lost 4 bases. The CDR3: CASSIPGQFYGYTF. The DNA for the CDR3 is TGTGCCAGCAGCATCCCGGGACAGTTCTATGGCTACACCTTC.

The chain has TRBV28 and TRBJ2-7; D unclear. CDR3 length: 13 residues. Germline V gene data show CDR1 as MDHEN and CDR2 as SYDVKM. The germline V and J ends were trimmed by 5 bases and 0 bases, with 8 bases remaining between them. CDR3 residues: CASSAANSYEQYF. CDR3 DNA sequence: TGTGCCAGCAGTGCCGCGAACTCCTACGAGCAGTACTTC.

The chain links TRBV5-1 to TRBJ2-1, with TRBD2 matching 9 bases. Germline assignment: CDR1 SGHRS and CDR2 YFSETQ. This CDR3 is 15 amino acids long. J was trimmed by 6 bases and V by 4 bases; bases with no gene match: 8. The CDR3 here is CASSGVAGGTNEQFF. The CDR3 DNA follows: TGCGCCAGCAGCGGCGTGGCGGGAGGGACCAATGAGCAGTTCTTC.

Comment on this clone: A much more abundant neighbour one base away suggests this may be a read error. This chain uses TRBV7-9 with TRBJ1-1; tentatively, D is TRBD1 (5 bases). Germline CDR1 and CDR2: SEHNR and FQNEAQ (reference sequence). CDR3 size: 13 residues. The CDR3, as DNA: TGTGTCAGCTCCCCAGGGTTGAACACTGAAGCTTTCTTT. Its translation: CVSSPGLNTEAFF.

The genes are TRBV29-1 and TRBJ2-5, with D perhaps matching TRBD1 or TRBD2 (6 bases each). The V end lost 6 bases, the J end lost 11 bases, and 16 bases lay between the germline ends. This CDR3 region has 11 residues. Germline V gene sequence: CDR1 SQVTM, CDR2 ANQGSEA. The CDR3 DNA follows: TGCAGCGTCCTACAGGGCGGGGAGCAGTACTTC. This gives the protein CSVLQGGEQYF.

This clone has more than one count but fewer than ten. The chain joins TRBV19 to TRBJ2-1; D is unresolved. Germline CDR1 is LNHDA and CDR2 is SQIVND (reference sequence). The CDR3 consists of 11 residues. The ends were cut back, 6 bases at V and 6 bases at J, with 6 bases in the middle. CDR3 residues: CASSLGNEQFF. As DNA, the CDR3 is TGTGCCAGTAGCCTAGGCAATGAGCAGTTCTTC.

The rearrangement joins TRBV27 to TRBJ2-6; TRBD1 might be the D (6 bases). The CDR3 loop spans 16 amino acids. The germline CDR1 and CDR2 sequences are MNHEY and SMNVEV (reference sequence). V was pared by 3 bases and J by 2 bases, with 11 bases between. The CDR3 DNA sequence: TGTGCCAGCAGTTTTACAGGGTTTGCTGGGGCCAACGTCCTGACTTTC. It specifies CASSFTGFAGANVLTF. Together with reference TRBV27 and TRBJ2-6, the CDR3 gives the full variable domain: EAQVTQNPRYLITVTGKKLTVTCSQNMNHEYMSWYRQDPGLGLRQIYYSMNVEVTDKGDVPEGYKVSRKEKRNFPLILESPSPNQTSLYFCASSFTGFAGANVLTFGAGSRLTVL.

This rearrangement joins TRBV6-5 to TRBJ2-7; D could derive from TRBD1 or TRBD2 (6 bases each). V lost 2 bases to trimming and J lost 6 bases, with 11 bases between them. Looked up from germline, CDR1 is MNHEY and CDR2 is SVGAGI. The CDR3 extends over 13 amino acids. In nucleotides, the CDR3 is TGTGCCAGCAGTTACGGGGGGCGCGGCGAGCAGTACTTC. Protein sequence: CASSYGGRGEQYF.

This sequence joins TRBV30 and TRBJ1-2; D is unclear. Per the germline V gene, CDR1 is GTSNPN and CDR2 is SVGIG (reference sequence). CDR3 length equals 14 residues. With 2 bases removed from V and 7 bases from J, the gap between germline ends came to 17 bases. CDR3 residues: CAWSLRPTSLGYTF. Written as DNA, the CDR3 is TGTGCCTGGAGTTTAAGACCCACGTCTCTTGGCTACACCTTC. Complete variable domain (other parts from reference TRBV30 and TRBJ1-2): SQTIHQWPATLVQPVGSPLSLECTVEGTSNPNLYWYRQAAGRGLQLLFYSVGIGQISSEVPQNLSASRPQDRQFILSSKKLLLSDSGFYLCAWSLRPTSLGYTFGSGTRLTVV.

This chain connects TRBV5-1 to TRBJ2-7, with 10 bases aligning to TRBD2. CDR3 size: 14 residues. In germline, CDR1 is SGHRS, CDR2 YFSETQ. Germline trimming cut 0 bases from V and 6 bases from J; bases unmatched to any gene: 3. The CDR3 is CASSLVLAGVEQYF. The DNA for the CDR3 is TGCGCCAGCAGCTTGGTTCTAGCGGGAGTCGAGCAGTACTTC.

A few counts support this clone. The chain employs TRBV11-2 and TRBJ2-7; 11 bases match TRBD2. After removal of 2 bases from V and 5 bases from J, the junction contained 5 bases not matched to a gene. The germline gives CDR1 SGHAT, CDR2 FQNNGV. This CDR3 has 15 residues. CDR3 in amino acids: CASSLTSGSFDEQYF. For the CDR3, the DNA is TGTGCCAGCAGCTTAACTAGCGGGAGCTTTGACGAGCAGTACTTC.

The chain uses TRBV7-6 and TRBJ2-1; possible D gene TRBD2, 6 bases. The ends were cut back, 5 bases at V and 7 bases at J, with 27 bases in the middle. The CDR3 extends over 18 amino acids. Germline assignment: CDR1 SGHVS and CDR2 FNYEAQ. The CDR3 region is CASSPPPGPGSGRNEQFF. CDR3 nucleotide sequence: TGTGCCAGCAGCCCTCCCCCCGGACCCGGGAGTGGGAGGAATGAGCAGTTCTTC.